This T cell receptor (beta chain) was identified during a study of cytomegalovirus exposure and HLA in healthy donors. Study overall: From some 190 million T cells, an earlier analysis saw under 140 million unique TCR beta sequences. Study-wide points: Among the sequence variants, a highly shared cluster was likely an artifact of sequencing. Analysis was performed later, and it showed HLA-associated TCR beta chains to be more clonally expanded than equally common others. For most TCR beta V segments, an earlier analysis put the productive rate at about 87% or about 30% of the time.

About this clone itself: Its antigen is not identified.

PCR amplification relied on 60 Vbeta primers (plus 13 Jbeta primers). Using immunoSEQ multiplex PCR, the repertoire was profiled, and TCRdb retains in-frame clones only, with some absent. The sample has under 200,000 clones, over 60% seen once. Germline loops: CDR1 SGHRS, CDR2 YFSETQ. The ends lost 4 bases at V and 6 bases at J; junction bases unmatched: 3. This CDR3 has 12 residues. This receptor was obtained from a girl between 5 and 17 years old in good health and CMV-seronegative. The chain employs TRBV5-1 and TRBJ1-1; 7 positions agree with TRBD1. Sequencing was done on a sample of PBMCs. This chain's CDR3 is CASSPQGAEAFF. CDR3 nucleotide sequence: TGCGCCAGCAGCCCGCAGGGGGCTGAAGCTTTCTTT.